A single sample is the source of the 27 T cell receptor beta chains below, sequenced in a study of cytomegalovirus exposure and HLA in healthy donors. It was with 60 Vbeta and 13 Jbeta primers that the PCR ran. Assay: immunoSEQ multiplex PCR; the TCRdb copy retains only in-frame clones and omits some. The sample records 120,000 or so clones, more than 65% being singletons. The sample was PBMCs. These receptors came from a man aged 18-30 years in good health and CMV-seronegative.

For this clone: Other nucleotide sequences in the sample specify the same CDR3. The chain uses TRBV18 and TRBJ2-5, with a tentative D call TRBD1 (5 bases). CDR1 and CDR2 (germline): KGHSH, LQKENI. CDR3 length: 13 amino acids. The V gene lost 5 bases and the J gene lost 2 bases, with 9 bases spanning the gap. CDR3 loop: CASSRDSQETQYF. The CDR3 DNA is TGTGCCAGCTCAAGAGACAGTCAAGAGACCCAGTACTTC.

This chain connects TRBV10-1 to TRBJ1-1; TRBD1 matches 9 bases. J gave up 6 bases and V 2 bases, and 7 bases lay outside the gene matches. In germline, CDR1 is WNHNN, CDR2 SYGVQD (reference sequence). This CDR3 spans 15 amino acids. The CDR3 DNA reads TGCGCCAGCAGTGAGCCCCCTAGGACAGGGGCTGAAGCTTTCTTT. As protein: CASSEPPRTGAEAFF.

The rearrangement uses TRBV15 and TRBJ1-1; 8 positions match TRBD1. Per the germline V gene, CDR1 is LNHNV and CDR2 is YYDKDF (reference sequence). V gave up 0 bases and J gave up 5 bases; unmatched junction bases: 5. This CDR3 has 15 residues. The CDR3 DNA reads TGTGCCACCAGCAGAGATCCAGGGGGCTGGACTGAAGCTTTCTTT. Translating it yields CATSRDPGGWTEAFF.

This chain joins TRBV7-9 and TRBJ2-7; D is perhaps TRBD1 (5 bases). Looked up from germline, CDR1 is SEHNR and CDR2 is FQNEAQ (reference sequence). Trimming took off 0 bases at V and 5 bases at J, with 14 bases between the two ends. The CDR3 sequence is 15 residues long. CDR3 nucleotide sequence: TGTGCCAGCAGCTTAGCGGAAGGGGTTAGCCACGAGCAGTACTTC. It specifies CASSLAEGVSHEQYF.

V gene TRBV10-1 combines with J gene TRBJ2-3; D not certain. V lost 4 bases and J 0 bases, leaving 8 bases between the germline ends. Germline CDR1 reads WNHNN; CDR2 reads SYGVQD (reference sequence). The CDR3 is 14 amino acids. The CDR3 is CASSGDTSTDTQYF. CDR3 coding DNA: TGCGCCAGCAGTGGAGATACTAGCACAGATACGCAGTATTTT.

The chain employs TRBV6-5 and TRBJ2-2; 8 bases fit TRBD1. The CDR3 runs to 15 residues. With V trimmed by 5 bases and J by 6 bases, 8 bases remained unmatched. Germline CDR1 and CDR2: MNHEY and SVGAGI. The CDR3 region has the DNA TGTGCCAGCAGTCACGACAGGGGAGAGGCCGGGGAGCTGTTTTTT. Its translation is CASSHDRGEAGELFF.

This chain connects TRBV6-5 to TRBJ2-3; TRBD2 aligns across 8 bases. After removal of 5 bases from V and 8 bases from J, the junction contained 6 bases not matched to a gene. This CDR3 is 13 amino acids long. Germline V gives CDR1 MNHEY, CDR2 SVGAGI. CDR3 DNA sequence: TGTGCCAGCAGTACCGGGGGGGGCCGTACGCAGTATTTT. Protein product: CASSTGGGRTQYF.

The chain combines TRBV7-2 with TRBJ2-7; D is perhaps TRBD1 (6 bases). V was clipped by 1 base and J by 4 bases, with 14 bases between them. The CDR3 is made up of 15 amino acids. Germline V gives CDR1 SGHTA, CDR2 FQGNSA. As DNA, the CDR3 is TGTGCCAGCAGCTTAGTTTCAGGGGAGAGGTACGAGCAGTACTTC. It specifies CASSLVSGERYEQYF.

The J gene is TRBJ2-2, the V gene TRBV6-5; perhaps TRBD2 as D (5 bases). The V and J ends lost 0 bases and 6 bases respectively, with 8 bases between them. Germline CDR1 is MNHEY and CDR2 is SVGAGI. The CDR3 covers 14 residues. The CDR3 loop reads CASSYSEGAGELFF. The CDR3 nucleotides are TGTGCCAGCAGTTACTCAGAGGGAGCCGGGGAGCTGTTTTTT.

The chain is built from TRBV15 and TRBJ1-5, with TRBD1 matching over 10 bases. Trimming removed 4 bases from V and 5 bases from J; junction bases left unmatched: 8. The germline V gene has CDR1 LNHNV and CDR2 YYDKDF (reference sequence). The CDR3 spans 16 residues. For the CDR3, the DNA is TGTGCCACCAGCACTTCGCGACAGGGGGCGTATCAGCCCCAGCATTTT. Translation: CATSTSRQGAYQPQHF. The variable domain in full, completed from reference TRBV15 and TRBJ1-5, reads DAMVIQNPRYQVTQFGKPVTLSCSQTLNHNVMYWYQQKSSQAPKLLFHYYDKDFNNEADTPDNFQSRRPNTSFCFLDIRSPGLGDTAMYLCATSTSRQGAYQPQHFGDGTRLSIL.

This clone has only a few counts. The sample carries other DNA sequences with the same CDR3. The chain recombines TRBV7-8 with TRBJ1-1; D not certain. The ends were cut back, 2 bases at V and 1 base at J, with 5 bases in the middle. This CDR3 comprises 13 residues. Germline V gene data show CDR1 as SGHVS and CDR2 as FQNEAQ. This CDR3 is CASSLQENTEAFF. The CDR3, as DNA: TGTGCCAGCAGCTTACAGGAGAACACTGAAGCTTTCTTT.

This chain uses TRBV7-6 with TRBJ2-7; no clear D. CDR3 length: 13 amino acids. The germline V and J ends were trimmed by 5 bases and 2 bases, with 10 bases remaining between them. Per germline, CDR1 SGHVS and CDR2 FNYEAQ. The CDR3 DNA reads TGTGCCAGCAGCCCCGGGTCGGCCTACGAGCAGTACTTC. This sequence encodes CASSPGSAYEQYF. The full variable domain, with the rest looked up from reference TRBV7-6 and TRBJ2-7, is GAGVSQSPRYKVTKRGQDVALRCDPISGHVSLYWYRQALGQGPEFLTYFNYEAQQDKSGLPNDRFSAERPEGSISTLTIQRTEQRDSAMYRCASSPGSAYEQYFGPGTRLTVT.

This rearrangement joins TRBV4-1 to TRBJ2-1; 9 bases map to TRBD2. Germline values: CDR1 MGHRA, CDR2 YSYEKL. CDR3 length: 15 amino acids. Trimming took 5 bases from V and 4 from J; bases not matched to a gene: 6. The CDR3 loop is CASSTTSGEYNEQFF. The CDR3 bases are TGCGCCAGCAGCACGACTAGCGGCGAGTACAATGAGCAGTTCTTC.

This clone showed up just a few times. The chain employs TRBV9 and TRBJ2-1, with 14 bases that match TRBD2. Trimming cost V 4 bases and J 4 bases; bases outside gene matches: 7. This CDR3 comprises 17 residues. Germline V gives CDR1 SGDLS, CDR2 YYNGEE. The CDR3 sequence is CASSIQGLAGEYNEQFF. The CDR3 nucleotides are TGTGCCAGCAGCATCCAGGGACTAGCGGGGGAATACAATGAGCAGTTCTTC.

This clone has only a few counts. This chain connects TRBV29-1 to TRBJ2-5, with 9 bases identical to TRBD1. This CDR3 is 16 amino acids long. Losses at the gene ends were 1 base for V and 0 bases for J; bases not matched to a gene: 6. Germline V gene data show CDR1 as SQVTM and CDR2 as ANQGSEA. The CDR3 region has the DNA TGCAGCGTTGAAGGATGGGGACAGGGAGACCAAGAGACCCAGTACTTC. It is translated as CSVEGWGQGDQETQYF. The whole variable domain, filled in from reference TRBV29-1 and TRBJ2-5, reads SAVISQKPSRDICQRGTSLTIQCQVDSQVTMMFWYRQQPGQSLTLIATANQGSEATYESGFVIDKFPISRPNLTFSTLTVSNMSPEDSSIYLCSVEGWGQGDQETQYFGPGTRLLVL.

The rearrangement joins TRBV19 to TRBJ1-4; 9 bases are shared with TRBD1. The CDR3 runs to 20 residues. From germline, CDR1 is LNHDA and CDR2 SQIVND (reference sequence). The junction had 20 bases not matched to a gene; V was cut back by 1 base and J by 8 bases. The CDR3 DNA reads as TGTGCCAGTAGTATAGCTTCGTCCCTGTTCCCCGGGACAGGGTGGGAAAAACTGTTTTTT. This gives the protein CASSIASSLFPGTGWEKLFF. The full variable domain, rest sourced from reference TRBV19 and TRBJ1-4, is DGGITQSPKYLFRKEGQNVTLSCEQNLNHDAMYWYRQDPGQGLRLIYYSQIVNDFQKGDIAEGYSVSREKKESFPLTVTSAQKNPTAFYLCASSIASSLFPGTGWEKLFFGSGTQLSVL.

CDR3 bases: TGTGCCAGCAGCTTGGCGGCAGGCAGAAACAATGAGCAGTTCTTC. It yields the protein CASSLAAGRNNEQFF. The chain uses TRBV5-6 and TRBJ2-1, with D hard to call. V was cut by 0 bases and J by 5 bases, with 12 bases left in between. The CDR3 is made up of 15 amino acids. Germline values: CDR1 SGHDT, CDR2 YYEEEE.

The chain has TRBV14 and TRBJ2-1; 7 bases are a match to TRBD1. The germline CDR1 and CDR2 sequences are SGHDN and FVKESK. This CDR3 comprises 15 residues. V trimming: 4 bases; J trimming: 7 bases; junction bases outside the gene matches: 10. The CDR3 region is CASSLSGAGGNEQFF. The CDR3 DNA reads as TGTGCCAGCAGCCTCTCAGGAGCAGGGGGTAATGAGCAGTTCTTC.

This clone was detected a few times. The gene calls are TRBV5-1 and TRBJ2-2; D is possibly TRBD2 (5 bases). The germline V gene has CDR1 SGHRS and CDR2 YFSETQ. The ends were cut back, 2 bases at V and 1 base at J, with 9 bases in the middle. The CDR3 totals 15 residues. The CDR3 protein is CASSLAGVNTGELFF. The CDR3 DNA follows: TGCGCCAGCAGCTTAGCCGGGGTGAACACCGGGGAGCTGTTTTTT.

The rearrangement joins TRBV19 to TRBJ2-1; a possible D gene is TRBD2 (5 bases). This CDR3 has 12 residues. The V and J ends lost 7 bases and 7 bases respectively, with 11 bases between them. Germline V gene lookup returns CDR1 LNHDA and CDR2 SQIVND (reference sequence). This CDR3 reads CASKDFSNEQFF. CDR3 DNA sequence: TGTGCCAGTAAGGACTTTAGTAATGAGCAGTTCTTC.

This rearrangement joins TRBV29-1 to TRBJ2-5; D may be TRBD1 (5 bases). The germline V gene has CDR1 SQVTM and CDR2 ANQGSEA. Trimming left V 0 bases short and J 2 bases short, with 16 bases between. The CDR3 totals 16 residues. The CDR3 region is CSVEDWSGPFQETQYF. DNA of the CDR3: TGCAGCGTTGAAGACTGGTCAGGGCCGTTTCAAGAGACCCAGTACTTC.

CDR3 in amino acids: CASSPDSITDTQYF. The DNA for the CDR3 is TGTGCCAGCTCACCGGACAGTATCACAGATACGCAGTATTTT. V is TRBV18 and J is TRBJ2-3, with TRBD1 as a possible D gene (6 bases). The CDR3 extends over 14 amino acids. V shed 3 bases and J shed 2 bases, with 9 bases lying between them. Germline CDR1 is KGHSH and CDR2 is LQKENI. The whole variable domain, remainder taken from reference TRBV18 and TRBJ2-3, is NAGVMQNPRHLVRRRGQEARLRCSPMKGHSHVYWYRQLPEEGLKFMVYLQKENIIDESGMPKERFSAEFPKEGPSILRIQQVVRGDSAAYFCASSPDSITDTQYFGPGTRLTVL.

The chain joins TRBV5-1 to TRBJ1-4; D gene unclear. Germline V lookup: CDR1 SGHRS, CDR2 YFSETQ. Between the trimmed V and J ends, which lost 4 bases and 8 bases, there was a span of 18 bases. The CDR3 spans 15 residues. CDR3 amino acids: CASSALDGVGEKLFF. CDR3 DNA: TGCGCCAGCAGCGCATTAGACGGGGTGGGAGAAAAACTGTTTTTT.

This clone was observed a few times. The CDR3: CASSASGLSNTGELFF. The CDR3 nucleotides are TGTGCCAGCAGCGCGTCAGGGCTATCGAACACCGGGGAGCTGTTTTTT. This chain links TRBV9 with TRBJ2-2; tentative D call: TRBD1 (5 bases). CDR3 length: 16 amino acids. CDR1 SGDLS and CDR2 YYNGEE come from the germline V gene. V was cut by 3 bases and J by 0 bases, with 12 bases left in between. The full variable domain, rest sourced from reference TRBV9 and TRBJ2-2, is DSGVTQTPKHLITATGQRVTLRCSPRSGDLSVYWYQQSLDQGLQFLIQYYNGEERAKGNILERFSAQQFPDLHSELNLSSLELGDSALYFCASSASGLSNTGELFFGEGSRLTVL.

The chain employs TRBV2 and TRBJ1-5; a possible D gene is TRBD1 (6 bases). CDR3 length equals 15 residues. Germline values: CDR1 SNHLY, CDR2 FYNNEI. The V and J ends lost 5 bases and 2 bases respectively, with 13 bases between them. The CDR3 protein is CASSQSTGGNQPQHF. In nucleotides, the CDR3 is TGTGCCAGCAGTCAATCGACAGGTGGCAATCAGCCCCAGCATTTT.

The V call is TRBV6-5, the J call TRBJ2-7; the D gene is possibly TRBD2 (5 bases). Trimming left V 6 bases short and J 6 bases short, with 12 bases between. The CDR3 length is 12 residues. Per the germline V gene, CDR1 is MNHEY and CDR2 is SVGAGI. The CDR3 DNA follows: TGTGCCAGCAGATCCCCCCGGGGCGAGCAGTACTTC. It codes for CASRSPRGEQYF.

The CDR3 here is CASSWLTGVANTIYF. The DNA of the CDR3 is TGTGCCAGCAGCTGGTTGACAGGGGTGGCAAACACCATATATTTT. This rearrangement joins TRBV5-5 to TRBJ1-3; TRBD1 aligns across 8 bases. V was clipped by 3 bases and J by 6 bases; unmatched bases: 8. Per the germline V gene, CDR1 is SGHKS and CDR2 is YYEKEE (reference sequence). This CDR3 is built from 15 residues.